Included here is one T cell receptor (beta chain) sequence, with context. Its antigen remains undetermined. No qualities accompany the bases; no much larger clone lies one base away. The CDR3 has 13 amino acids, counting the end cysteine and phenylalanine. Just the 39-base CDR3 DNA is kept, in frame starting at base 1. V is reduced by 3 bases and J by 0 bases, leaving a spacing of 7 bases between them. According to the germline V gene, CDR1 reads SGHRS and CDR2 reads YFSETQ. Genomic DNA was isolated from the sorted cells so that the TCRbeta CDR3 region could be sequenced. The immunoSEQ Assay was used to sequence the TCRbeta CDR3 regions. This immuneACCESS table, as held by TCRdb, lists in-frame sequences with V and J called but not all clones. Of the missing ones, under half trace to an unresolved V gene in checked studies; the others have no known cause. Counted in this sample were 80,000 or so clones; around four fifths of them appeared once. The ten top clones hold roughly 25% of the sample.

This sample was taken from a study of OX40 agonist ivuxolimab in advanced cancers. Concerning the study at large: Ivuxolimab, which targeted the costimulatory receptor OX40 (CD134), was an agonistic, fully human IgG2 monoclonal antibody. Intravenous ivuxolimab was administered to patients every 2 weeks at six dose levels: 0.01, 0.1, 0.3, 1.5, 3 and 10 mg/kg. In the dose-escalation cohort, 70% to 85% of patients were male, and the mean age was approximately 60 years with a range of roughly 20 to 80. Of the approximately 50 dose-escalation patients, hepatocellular carcinoma was present in approximately 20, melanoma in roughly 15, renal cell carcinoma in 9 and head and neck cancer in 9. Peripheral TCRbeta sequencing aimed to test whether ivuxolimab altered TCR sequence diversity and caused clonal T-cell expansion. The monotherapy dose-escalation portion (N of about 47 patients) of the phase I ivuxolimab trial is reported in the paper. Partial responses were achieved by three dose-escalation patients, of whom one had hepatocellular carcinoma and two had cutaneous melanoma. Patients were allowed to have had prior anti-PD-1, anti-PD-L1 or anti-CTLA-4 therapy, and 40% of the dose-escalation patients had previously received checkpoint inhibitors.

Patients with a history of autoimmune disease or receiving systemic immunosuppression were excluded from the trial. In every dose cohort, peripheral blood was drawn for TCR sequencing at baseline, cycle 4 day 1, and cycle 7 day 1. The samples were taken from a phase I, first-in-human, multicenter, open-label dose-escalation trial of ivuxolimab. Adults with locally advanced or metastatic melanoma, renal cell carcinoma, hepatocellular carcinoma or head and neck squamous cell carcinoma were enrolled in the trial. CD4+ and CD8+ T cells were sorted separately from peripheral blood before TCR sequencing. Broad study findings and their caveats: In partial responders in the 0.1-3.0 mg/kg groups, normalized peripheral clonal expansion was found to be among the lowest, especially among CD8+ T cells. Which antigens the clonally expanded peripheral T cells were specific for was not determined. Low levels of normalized T-cell clonal expansion were also seen in some patients who did not respond. At doses of 0.1 to 3.0 mg/kg, clonal expansion of both CD4+ and CD8+ T cells in blood was seen between baseline and week 6. After ivuxolimab, more expanded clones were found on average in CD8+ T cells than in CD4+ T cells.

Rearrangement joined TRBV5-1 to TRBJ2-7; the D gene is not confidently resolved. This receptor was obtained from an adult with an advanced solid tumor such as melanoma, head and neck, liver or kidney cancer. Specimen: CD4+ or CD8+ T cells sorted from blood, collected in a trial of the OX40 agonist ivuxolimab. Here is the DNA: TGCGCCAGCAGCTCCGAGCTCTCCTACGAGCAGTACTTC. Protein translation: CASSSELSYEQYF.